This passage covers 13 T cell receptor beta chains from one sample sequenced in a study of technical replicates of blood from several donors. The assay was immunoSEQ multiplex PCR, and TCRdb's table has in-frame clones only and misses some. The sample has about 79,000 clones, more than 85% seen once; the top ten hold about 0.4%. The sample consisted of T cells isolated from PBMCs. Receptors originate from a human donor in good health. Some clones in this sample may be carry-over from other donors' samples.

V is TRBV15 and J is TRBJ2-7, with D possibly matching TRBD1 (5 bases). CDR1 is LNHNV and CDR2 is YYDKDF in the germline V gene (reference sequence). Trimming left V 1 base short and J 3 bases short, with 22 bases between. The CDR3 contains 18 residues. The CDR3 bases are TGTGCCACCAGCAGAGCCCCTAATAGACAGCCCAACTTCTACGAGCAGTACTTC. This sequence encodes CATSRAPNRQPNFYEQYF.

As DNA, the CDR3 is TGTGCCAGTAGTATCCTCCCCCTGGAGACCCAGTACTTC. As protein: CASSILPLETQYF. J is TRBJ2-5 and V is TRBV19; D uncertain. Germline CDR1 reads LNHDA; CDR2 reads SQIVND (reference sequence). With 3 bases removed from V and 5 bases from J, the gap between germline ends came to 10 bases. The CDR3 totals 13 residues.

The chain is built from TRBV18 and TRBJ2-7, with TRBD1 as a possible D gene (5 bases). CDR3 length: 14 residues. CDR1 is KGHSH, CDR2 LQKENI, per germline. The V end was cut by 4 bases, the J end by 5 bases, with 15 bases between. This chain's CDR3 is CASSLPYRSHEQYF. The CDR3 DNA reads as TGTGCCAGCTCACTACCGTACAGGTCACACGAGCAGTACTTC.

J is TRBJ2-2 and V is TRBV9; 7 bases are shared with TRBD2. This CDR3 is built from 15 residues. Germline CDR1 is SGDLS and CDR2 is YYNGEE. J was trimmed by 5 bases and V by 0 bases; bases with no gene match: 4. CDR3 sequence: CASSVEDSGTGELFF. For the CDR3, the DNA is TGTGCCAGCAGCGTAGAGGATAGCGGGACCGGGGAGCTGTTTTTT.

In nucleotides, the CDR3 is TGTGCCAGCACCGTAGACAGGGCCTCTGGAAACACCATATATTTT. Translated, it gives CASTVDRASGNTIYF. This rearrangement joins TRBV2 to TRBJ1-3; 7 positions agree with TRBD1. The CDR3 is made up of 15 amino acids. V shed 7 bases and J 0 bases; nucleotides not matched to a gene: 6. Germline CDR1 is SNHLY and CDR2 is FYNNEI.

In its sample, this clone was seen a few times. The chain links TRBV15 to TRBJ1-5, with 7 bases aligning to TRBD1. The CDR3 has 15 residues. With V trimmed by 5 bases and J by 2 bases, 6 bases remained unmatched. Germline V CDR1 and CDR2: LNHNV, YYDKDF (reference sequence). The CDR3 here is CATSQGVGRNQPQHF. Here the CDR3 DNA reads TGTGCCACCAGCCAGGGGGTGGGTCGCAATCAGCCCCAGCATTTT.

The chain is built from TRBV19 and TRBJ2-1; the D gene is possibly TRBD2 (6 bases). The germline V and J ends were trimmed by 0 bases and 7 bases, with 13 bases remaining between them. The CDR3 covers 15 residues. The germline V gene encodes CDR1 LNHDA and CDR2 SQIVND (reference sequence). The CDR3 region has the DNA TGTGCCAGTAGTATAGAGCGGGAACTCGGGAATGAGCAGTTCTTC. Translating it yields CASSIERELGNEQFF.

V is TRBV11-2 and J is TRBJ1-5, with D maybe TRBD1 (5 bases). The CDR3 sequence is 14 residues long. In germline, CDR1 is SGHAT, CDR2 FQNNGV. V was pared by 0 bases and J by 5 bases, with 8 bases between. The CDR3 DNA follows: TGTGCCAGCAGCTTAGATGGGGGGGATCAGCCCCAGCATTTT. Its translation is CASSLDGGDQPQHF.

The genes are TRBV7-6 and TRBJ1-1; the D gene is possibly TRBD1 (5 bases). Germline values: CDR1 SGHVS, CDR2 FNYEAQ. With 2 bases removed from V and 1 base from J, the gap between germline ends came to 8 bases. This CDR3 has 14 amino acids. The CDR3 DNA is TGTGCCAGCAGCTTATCGGGGGGGAACACTGAAGCTTTCTTT. Amino acid sequence: CASSLSGGNTEAFF.

The CDR3 DNA follows: TGTGCCAGCAGCTTATTGGGGGGGCCCTACAATGAGCAGTTCTTC. This translates into CASSLLGGPYNEQFF. This chain links TRBV7-3 with TRBJ2-1; D perhaps matches TRBD2 (7 bases). Between the trimmed V and J ends, which lost 2 bases and 2 bases, there was a span of 10 bases. Per germline, CDR1 SGHTA and CDR2 FQGTGA. The CDR3 sequence is 15 residues long.

The chain carries TRBV10-3 and TRBJ2-3; D not resolved. The CDR3 runs 14 residues. Trimming took off 2 bases at V and 2 bases at J, with 8 bases between the two ends. The germline V gene has CDR1 ENHRY and CDR2 SYGVKD. The CDR3 sequence: CAISEGGYTDTQYF. The CDR3 DNA is TGTGCCATCAGTGAGGGCGGCTACACAGATACGCAGTATTTT.

The V gene is TRBV11-3, the J gene TRBJ2-7, with D unclear. The CDR3 contains 13 residues. Per the germline V gene, CDR1 is SGHNT and CDR2 is YENEEA. Trimming pared 1 base from V and 3 bases from J, leaving 7 bases between. The CDR3 loop reads CASSLVYSYEQYF. CDR3 DNA: TGTGCCAGCAGCTTAGTCTACAGCTACGAGCAGTACTTC.

The rearrangement uses TRBV5-1 and TRBJ2-3, with TRBD2 identical over 7 bases. CDR3 size: 16 residues. Unmatched junction bases numbered 14, after V lost 5 bases and J lost 5 bases. Germline values: CDR1 SGHRS, CDR2 YFSETQ. CDR3: CASRTSGGTPGDTQYF. The CDR3, as DNA: TGCGCCAGCAGGACATCGGGGGGAACCCCGGGAGATACGCAGTATTTT.